One and the same sample provided the 24 T cell receptor beta chains below, sequenced in a study of T-cell reconstitution after alpha-beta-depleted transplantation in children. Unique molecular identifiers featured in how the TCRbeta library was prepared. TCRdb processed the PCR reads anew with MiXCR; each CDR3 protein has one entry. Of about 110,000 distinct CDR3 sequences detected, about 6.5% appear once; the ten largest clones hold approximately 25%. The source was PBMCs, mostly from graft donor cells, collected 360 days after TCRalphabeta/CD19-depleted stem cell transplant. The source of these receptors is a male patient between 2 and 15 years old who had a stem cell transplant for acute lymphoblastic leukemia, so the T cells may come from the graft donor.

The chain links TRBV9 to TRBJ2-7; possible D gene TRBD1, 7 bases. V shed 4 bases and J shed 5 bases, with 16 bases lying between them. The germline V gene has CDR1 SGDLS and CDR2 YYNGEE. The CDR3 has 14 residues. CDR3 protein: CASSPASRGDEQYF. The CDR3 DNA sequence: TGTGCCAGCAGCCCCGCGAGCAGGGGGGACGAGCAGTACTTC.

To note about this clonotype: It may be a read error: a sequence one base away is much more abundant. CDR3 in amino acids: CASSLRGPNTGELFF. CDR3 DNA: TGTGCCAGCAGCTTAAGGGGGCCGAACACCGGGGAGCTGTTTTTT. This chain joins TRBV7-2 and TRBJ2-2; TRBD1 aligns across 7 bases. The CDR3 extends over 15 amino acids. Trimming removed 2 bases from V and 0 bases from J; junction bases left unmatched: 0. CDR1 SGHTA and CDR2 FQGNSA come from the germline V gene.

The sample holds many counts of this clonotype. The CDR3 sequence is CSVDPGQGGNQPQHF. The CDR3 DNA reads as TGCAGCGTTGACCCGGGACAGGGAGGCAATCAGCCCCAGCATTTT. The genes are TRBV29-1 and TRBJ1-5; the match to TRBD1 covers 9 bases. The CDR3 covers 15 residues. CDR1 is SQVTM and CDR2 is ANQGSEA in the germline V gene. Losses at the gene ends were 3 bases for V and 2 bases for J; bases not matched to a gene: 5.

This clonotype has a handful of counts. V usage is TRBV7-9 and J usage is TRBJ1-2; D is uncertain. The germline V gene encodes CDR1 SEHNR and CDR2 FQNEAQ (reference sequence). This CDR3 has 16 amino acids. Trimming left V 3 bases short and J 1 base short, with 15 bases between. CDR3 in amino acids: CASSFPPGTLNYGYTF. The CDR3 DNA reads TGTGCCAGCAGCTTTCCTCCGGGCACACTTAACTATGGCTACACCTTC.

This clonotype was counted at least ten times. The chain uses TRBV4-3 and TRBJ1-5; perhaps TRBD1 as D (6 bases). Germline values: CDR1 LGHNA, CDR2 YSLEER. The CDR3 runs 16 residues. Trimming removed 5 bases from V and 2 bases from J, with 16 bases in between. CDR3 nucleotides: TGCGCCAGCAGCTCGGGACACCGGTGGGGCAATCAGCCCCAGCATTTT. Translating gives CASSSGHRWGNQPQHF.

This clonotype has a handful of counts. The V gene is TRBV5-6, the J gene TRBJ2-1, with 11 bases lining up with TRBD2. The germline gives CDR1 SGHDT, CDR2 YYEEEE. The trim removed 3 bases at V and 4 bases at J, leaving 6 bases unmatched. The CDR3 has 16 amino acids. This CDR3 is CASSSRLAGLYNEQFF. As DNA, the CDR3 is TGTGCCAGCAGCTCCAGACTAGCGGGGTTATACAATGAGCAGTTCTTC.

At least ten counts were recorded for this clonotype. The gene calls are TRBV12-3 or TRBV12-4 and TRBJ2-3, with 7 nucleotides matching TRBD2. CDR3 length: 16 amino acids. V lost 3 bases and J lost 1; bases outside the gene matches: 7. In nucleotides, the CDR3 is TGTGCCAGCAGTTTTGGGCGGGAGCGGGGCACAGATACGCAGTATTTT. Translated: CASSFGRERGTDTQYF.

J is TRBJ2-3 and V is TRBV20-1; tentative D call: TRBD2 (6 bases). This CDR3 comprises 14 residues. CDR1 is DFQATT, CDR2 SNEGSKA, per germline (reference sequence). V gave up 5 bases and J gave up 7 bases, with 19 bases separating them. The CDR3 region is CSAPGTSGGNTQYF. The DNA for the CDR3 is TGCAGTGCTCCCGGGACTTCGGGTGGGAATACGCAGTATTTT.

Only a few counts were recorded for this clonotype. The chain couples TRBV20-1 to TRBJ2-6; 11 bases line up with TRBD2. CDR3 size: 19 residues. The V gene's germline CDR1 is DFQATT and CDR2 SNEGSKA (reference sequence). Unmatched junction bases numbered 7, after V lost 0 bases and J lost 0 bases. CDR3 loop: CSARDVLAGALSGANVLTF. The CDR3 DNA reads as TGCAGTGCTAGAGACGTACTAGCGGGGGCCCTCTCTGGGGCCAACGTCCTGACTTTC.

This clonotype has at least ten counts. The chain joins TRBV7-6 to TRBJ2-1; no definite D call. Deletions cut 5 bases from V and 5 bases from J, with 7 bases between. CDR3 size: 12 residues. CDR1 and CDR2 (germline): SGHVS, FNYEAQ. CDR3 sequence: CASSPSHNEQFF. The CDR3 nucleotides read TGTGCCAGCAGCCCCAGTCACAATGAGCAGTTCTTC.

This clonotype was seen many times. The rearrangement links TRBV5-6 to TRBJ2-3; 7 nucleotides match TRBD2. Germline V lookup: CDR1 SGHDT, CDR2 YYEEEE. With V trimmed by 1 base and J by 2 bases, 7 bases remained unmatched. There are 16 residues in the CDR3. The CDR3 coding sequence is TGTGCCAGCAGCTTGCCGCTAGCGGATTTCACAGATACGCAGTATTTT. Protein sequence: CASSLPLADFTDTQYF.

The chain uses TRBV3-1 and TRBJ2-6; 9 bases match TRBD1. V was clipped by 4 bases and J by 4 bases; unmatched bases: 8. The CDR3 length is 17 residues. Germline CDR1 LGHDT, CDR2 YNNKEL (reference sequence). The CDR3 DNA sequence: TGTGCCAGCAGCCTTCCTACAGGGGGCTCAGGGGCCAACGTCCTGACTTTC. This encodes CASSLPTGGSGANVLTF.

This clonotype was counted many times. This rearrangement joins TRBV9 to TRBJ1-1; TRBD1 aligns across 11 bases. The CDR3 consists of 14 residues. CDR1 and CDR2 from the germline V gene are SGDLS and YYNGEE. Trimming at V came to 3 bases and at J to 6 bases, leaving 4 bases not matched to a gene. Here the CDR3 reads CASSARTGGSEAFF. The CDR3 DNA sequence: TGTGCCAGCAGCGCCCGGACAGGGGGCTCTGAAGCTTTCTTT.

This clonotype was recorded once. V usage is TRBV6-1 and J usage is TRBJ2-7; 9 nucleotides align to TRBD1. In germline, CDR1 is MNHNS, CDR2 SASEGT. The V gene end was trimmed by 1 base and the J gene end by 2 bases; junction bases not matched to a gene: 3. The CDR3 covers 15 residues. DNA for the CDR3: TGTGCCAGCAGTGAAGAAGGGACAGGGACCTACGAGCAGTACTTC. Translated: CASSEEGTGTYEQYF.

This clonotype came up many times. The rearrangement uses TRBV24-1 and TRBJ2-7; D not certain. Trimming left V 5 bases short and J 6 bases short, with 7 bases between. This CDR3 comprises 11 residues. Looked up from germline, CDR1 is KGHDR and CDR2 is SFDVKD. CDR3 residues: CATSGVCEQYF. The CDR3 DNA sequence: TGTGCCACCAGTGGCGTCTGCGAGCAGTACTTC.

The V gene is TRBV9, the J gene TRBJ1-1; D gene ambiguous. Looked up from germline, CDR1 is SGDLS and CDR2 is YYNGEE. The CDR3 contains 13 residues. Trimming removed 2 bases at V and 0 bases at J, with 5 bases between. In DNA, the CDR3 is TGTGCCAGCAGCGTTGTAATGAACACTGAAGCTTTCTTT. Its protein product is CASSVVMNTEAFF.

In this sample, this clonotype turned up a few times. V gene TRBV9 combines with J gene TRBJ2-5; D tentatively reads TRBD1 or TRBD2 (5 bases each). V was clipped by 0 bases and J by 2 bases, with 8 bases between them. CDR3 length: 14 amino acids. In germline, CDR1 is SGDLS, CDR2 YYNGEE. CDR3 in DNA: TGTGCCAGCAGCGTAGGAGGGGTTCAAGAGACCCAGTACTTC. The encoded protein is CASSVGGVQETQYF. Full variable domain (missing parts from reference TRBV9 and TRBJ2-5): DSGVTQTPKHLITATGQRVTLRCSPRSGDLSVYWYQQSLDQGLQFLIQYYNGEERAKGNILERFSAQQFPDLHSELNLSSLELGDSALYFCASSVGGVQETQYFGPGTRLLVL.

This clonotype has at least ten counts. The chain carries TRBV7-3 and TRBJ2-6; the D gene is possibly TRBD1 (6 bases). Trimming left V 3 bases short and J 4 bases short, with 10 bases between. CDR1 and CDR2 from the germline V gene are SGHTA and FQGTGA. The CDR3 covers 15 residues. CDR3 protein: CASSFRTAGANVLTF. In nucleotides, the CDR3 is TGTGCCAGCAGCTTCCGGACAGCCGGGGCCAACGTCCTGACTTTC.

This clonotype was picked up many times. The chain couples TRBV12-3 or TRBV12-4 to TRBJ2-1, with a possible D match to TRBD1 (6 bases). There are 16 residues in the CDR3. The V gene lost 5 bases and the J gene lost 2 bases, with 16 bases spanning the gap. The CDR3: CASSGPTGPTYNEQFF. CDR3 in DNA: TGTGCCAGCAGTGGCCCGACAGGACCAACCTACAATGAGCAGTTCTTC.

The chain is built from TRBV7-2 and TRBJ1-5, with TRBD1 matching over 9 bases. The CDR3 has 15 amino acids. Germline values: CDR1 SGHTA, CDR2 FQGNSA. The V gene end was trimmed by 3 bases and the J gene end by 4 bases; junction bases not matched to a gene: 4. The CDR3, as DNA: TGTGCCAGCAGCTTTAGTGGGACAGGGAATCAGCCCCAGCATTTT. Its protein product is CASSFSGTGNQPQHF.

This clonotype was observed many times. The chain is built from TRBV2 and TRBJ2-2; D is perhaps TRBD2 (5 bases). Trimming stripped 7 bases from V and 6 bases from J, with 21 bases between. The germline V gene encodes CDR1 SNHLY and CDR2 FYNNEI. CDR3 size: 16 residues. CDR3 DNA: TGTGCCAGCATGCGGGCAGAATCGTCTAACTCCGGGGAGCTGTTTTTT. This sequence encodes CASMRAESSNSGELFF.

This clonotype came up many times. The gene calls are TRBV28 and TRBJ2-7; TRBD2 matches at 12 bases. V shed 5 bases and J 1 base; nucleotides not matched to a gene: 18. The germline gives CDR1 MDHEN, CDR2 SYDVKM. The CDR3 covers 20 residues. The CDR3 DNA is TGTGCCAGCAGTCGCCTACGGGCTAGCGGGAGGGCCGTGGGTTCCTACGAGCAGTACTTC. Translation gives CASSRLRASGRAVGSYEQYF.

This clonotype showed up just a few times. The CDR3 loop reads CASNGGGELFF. CDR3 nucleotide sequence: TGTGCCAGCAATGGGGGGGGGGAGCTGTTTTTT. The chain combines TRBV2 with TRBJ2-2, with D possibly being TRBD2 (6 bases). This CDR3 is built from 11 residues. Deletions cut 7 bases from V and 8 bases from J, with 8 bases between. CDR1 and CDR2 (germline): SNHLY, FYNNEI.

The sample holds many counts of this clonotype. The CDR3 sequence: CASSRGDKGYEQYF. The CDR3 DNA reads TGCGCCAGCAGCCGAGGGGACAAAGGATACGAGCAGTACTTC. This chain connects TRBV4-3 to TRBJ2-7, with D perhaps matching TRBD1 (6 bases). The CDR3 runs 14 residues. The V end was cut by 4 bases, the J end by 4 bases, with 14 bases between. CDR1 LGHNA and CDR2 YSLEER come from the germline V gene.